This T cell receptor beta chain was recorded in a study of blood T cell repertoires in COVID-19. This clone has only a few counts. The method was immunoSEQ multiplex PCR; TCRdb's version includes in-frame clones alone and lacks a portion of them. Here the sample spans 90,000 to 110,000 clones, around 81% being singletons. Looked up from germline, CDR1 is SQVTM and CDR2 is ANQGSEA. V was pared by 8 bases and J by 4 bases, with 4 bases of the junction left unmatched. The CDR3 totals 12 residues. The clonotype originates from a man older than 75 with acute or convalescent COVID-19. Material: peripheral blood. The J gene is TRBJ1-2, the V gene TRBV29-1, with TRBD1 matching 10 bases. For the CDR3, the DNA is TGCAGCCTCAGGACAGGGGGCTATGGCTACACCTTC. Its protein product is CSLRTGGYGYTF. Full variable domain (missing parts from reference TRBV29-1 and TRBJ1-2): SAVISQKPSRDICQRGTSLTIQCQVDSQVTMMFWYRQQPGQSLTLIATANQGSEATYESGFVIDKFPISRPNLTFSTLTVSNMSPEDSSIYLCSLRTGGYGYTFGSGTRLTVV.